Included here is one T cell receptor (beta chain) sequence, with context. The antigen remains unidentified. The data were obtained in a study of T cell responses to AZD1222 COVID-19 vaccine. General observations from the study: White British ancestry dominated among donors, who included more females, and clonal diversity was possibly underestimated. Two AZD1222 doses significantly raised spike-specific TCR breadth and depth over controls.

Whether given at about 4 or about 12 weeks, second doses were pooled. TCRdb keeps only in-frame clones here, not all; method: immunoSEQ multiplex PCR. The sample shows about 150,000 clones, 90% to 95% of them seen only once. V was pared by 5 bases and J by 8 bases, with 15 bases between. This CDR3 has 13 amino acids. CDR1 is SGHNT and CDR2 is YENEEA in the germline V gene. Source: peripheral blood, taken 28 days after the second AZD1222 dose. V and J are TRBV11-3 and TRBJ1-1, with D perhaps matching TRBD1 (5 bases). The clonotype comes from an adult who received the AZD1222 COVID-19 vaccine. Here the CDR3 reads CASSRSMGGEAFF. The DNA for the CDR3 is TGTGCCAGCAGCCGATCAATGGGGGGGGAAGCTTTCTTT.